This entry lists 12 T cell receptor beta chains sequenced from one sample in a study of blood T cell repertoires in COVID-19. This table comes from immunoSEQ multiplex PCR, and its TCRdb copy is limited to in-frame clones, with some not included. The data contain 200,000 or so clones, over 65% of them singletons. The sample comprised peripheral blood. Every receptor here comes from a person aged 65 to 79 with COVID-19, enrolled during active disease.

CDR3 DNA: TGTGCCAGCAGTTTATCCCTGAGGGTAGCGGAGACCCAGTACTTC. The encoded protein is CASSLSLRVAETQYF. This chain links TRBV27 with TRBJ2-5, with D possibly being TRBD2 (5 bases). CDR1 is MNHEY, CDR2 SMNVEV, per germline (reference sequence). Trimming shortened V by 0 bases and J by 5 bases, and 13 bases separated the two germline ends. This CDR3 spans 15 amino acids.

V gene TRBV6-5 combines with J gene TRBJ1-5; D is unclear. Trimming cost V 2 bases and J 4 bases, with 6 bases left between them. Per the germline V gene, CDR1 is MNHEY and CDR2 is SVGAGI. The CDR3 covers 13 residues. This CDR3 is CASSYDGNQPQHF. The CDR3 nucleotides are TGTGCCAGCAGTTACGACGGGAATCAGCCCCAGCATTTT.

This chain joins TRBV7-2 and TRBJ1-2; 7 nucleotides align to TRBD1. In germline, CDR1 is SGHTA, CDR2 FQGNSA. Trimming at V came to 3 bases and at J to 7 bases, leaving 8 bases not matched to a gene. The CDR3 contains 14 residues. The CDR3 bases are TGTGCCAGCAGCTTGGGACAGCACCAGGGTGGCTACACCTTC. Encoded protein: CASSLGQHQGGYTF.

The chain joins TRBV18 to TRBJ1-3; D not certain. The V gene lost 3 bases and the J gene lost 1 base, with 13 bases spanning the gap. The length of the CDR3 is 16 residues. Germline V lookup: CDR1 KGHSH, CDR2 LQKENI. The CDR3 region is CASSPSSVWSGNTIYF. In DNA, the CDR3 is TGTGCCAGCTCACCTTCTTCGGTTTGGTCTGGAAACACCATATATTTT.

The chain employs TRBV7-2 and TRBJ1-2, with D uncertain. The CDR3 runs 14 residues. Trimming took off 4 bases at V and 4 bases at J, with 13 bases between the two ends. Germline V gives CDR1 SGHTA, CDR2 FQGNSA. The CDR3 region is CASSSEERVYGYTF. The DNA for the CDR3 is TGTGCCAGCAGCTCAGAGGAGAGGGTCTATGGCTACACCTTC.

V gene TRBV28 combines with J gene TRBJ2-1, with D possibly TRBD2 on 6 matching bases. CDR3 length: 13 amino acids. V was shortened by 11 bases and J by 8 bases, with 19 bases between the two germline ends. Germline loops: CDR1 MDHEN, CDR2 SYDVKM. Here the CDR3 reads CAAREPGSDEQFF. As DNA, the CDR3 is TGTGCCGCCCGGGAGCCCGGTAGCGATGAGCAGTTCTTC.

J is TRBJ1-4 and V is TRBV5-6, with D unresolved. The CDR3 sequence is 16 residues long. The germline V gene has CDR1 SGHDT and CDR2 YYEEEE. The V end was cut by 0 bases, the J end by 3 bases, with 12 bases between. The CDR3 nucleotides read TGTGCCAGCAGCTTGGTCGGTTCTGTGGCTAATGAAAAACTGTTTTTT. This translates into CASSLVGSVANEKLFF.

The chain carries TRBV6-5 and TRBJ1-2; TRBD1 is a possible D gene (5 bases). V was cut by 2 bases and J by 5 bases, with 18 bases left in between. The germline gives CDR1 MNHEY, CDR2 SVGAGI. The CDR3 consists of 16 residues. In DNA, the CDR3 is TGTGCCAGCAGTTACGCTGGTCAGGGAGGAAAGTATGGCTACACCTTC. Its protein product is CASSYAGQGGKYGYTF.

This clone was seen once. This chain joins TRBV10-2 and TRBJ2-7; 8 positions agree with TRBD1. Germline CDR1 reads WSHSY; CDR2 reads SAAADI. There are 14 residues in the CDR3. V shed 6 bases, J shed 1 base, and the junction held 5 bases outside the gene matches. Here the CDR3 DNA reads TGCGCCAGCAGAGGTCAGGGGGCTTCCTACGAGCAGTACTTC. This sequence encodes CASRGQGASYEQYF.

The rearrangement uses TRBV11-2 and TRBJ2-5; 7 bases line up with TRBD1. CDR3 size: 15 residues. CDR1 and CDR2 from the germline V gene are SGHAT and FQNNGV. The trim removed 5 bases at V and 2 bases at J, leaving 8 bases unmatched. The CDR3 nucleotides are TGTGCCAGCAGCCCGGGACAGATATCGCAAGAGACCCAGTACTTC. Translating gives CASSPGQISQETQYF.

V is TRBV11-2 and J is TRBJ2-2, with TRBD1 identical over 9 bases. Germline V gene lookup returns CDR1 SGHAT and CDR2 FQNNGV. The CDR3 is 17 residues long. After removal of 1 base from V and 4 bases from J, the junction contained 7 bases not matched to a gene. CDR3 region: CASSLGQGQGVTGELFF. The CDR3 DNA sequence: TGTGCCAGCAGCTTAGGTCAGGGACAGGGTGTCACCGGGGAGCTGTTTTTT.

This clone was seen just once. The rearrangement joins TRBV2 to TRBJ1-6, with TRBD1 matching 9 bases. Germline CDR1 SNHLY, CDR2 FYNNEI. V gave up 6 bases and J gave up 7 bases; unmatched junction bases: 7. This CDR3 contains 15 residues. CDR3 DNA: TGTGCCAGCAGGACCCGGACAGGGGAAAATTCACCCCTCCACTTT. As protein: CASRTRTGENSPLHF. Filled out from reference TRBV2 and TRBJ1-6, the complete variable domain reads EPEVTQTPSHQVTQMGQEVILRCVPISNHLYFYWYRQILGQKVEFLVSFYNNEISEKSEIFDDQFSVERPDGSNFTLKIRSTKLEDSAMYFCASRTRTGENSPLHFGNGTRLTVT.